The sequence of this TCR beta chain was determined in a study of neurological immune-mediated disorders. CDR1 LGHDT and CDR2 YNNKEL come from the germline V gene (reference sequence). This CDR3 comprises 14 residues. Trimming pared 0 bases from V and 7 bases from J, leaving 10 bases between. This clonotype was seen many times. What it binds is not known. General study points: Sharing of CDR3 amino acid sequences among expanded clones across subjects was absent, suggesting private repertoires in all groups. When repertoires were grouped phylogenetically, those of 18 of 34 multiple sclerosis patients fell into one related-CDR3 cluster, a possible signature.

By 5'RACE with 10-nucleotide random UMIs, the cDNA was made. TCRdb called the 5' RACE reads again in MiXCR, with one record for every CDR3 protein. Of tens of thousands of distinct CDR3 sequences listed, around 3.8% were seen once; the top ten hold roughly 2%. The chain combines TRBV3-1 with TRBJ1-5; D gene uncertain. Sequencing was done on a sample of CD4+ T cells from blood. This clonotype originated in a woman aged 40 to 49 with multiple sclerosis. The chain's CDR3 is CASSQDPMYQPQHF. DNA of the CDR3: TGTGCCAGCAGCCAAGATCCGATGTACCAGCCCCAGCATTTT.